These 20 T cell receptor beta chains originate from one sample sequenced in a study of T cell repertoires in cytomegalovirus infection. TCRdb re-called the reads through MiXCR, storing one row per CDR3 protein. Counted here are 110,000 or so distinct CDR3 sequences, 30% to 35% occurring once; the ten biggest clones make up 41%. No antigen has been identified for these receptors. The specimen comprised CD8+ T cells from cultured PBMCs, sampled from culture after CMV antigen stimulation. These receptors were collected from a human donor in good health (CMV status not recorded). Some clones in this sample may be carry-over from other donors' samples.

The V and J genes are TRBV12-3 or TRBV12-4 and TRBJ2-1, with 8 bases identical to TRBD2. J gave up 5 bases and V 4 bases, and 4 bases lay outside the gene matches. The CDR3 contains 14 residues. As DNA, the CDR3 is TGTGCCAGCAGTTACCGGGGGGGGGACAATGAGCAGTTCTTC. Protein sequence: CASSYRGGDNEQFF.

The genes are TRBV6-8 and TRBJ2-1; the D gene could be TRBD1 or TRBD2 (5 bases each). The CDR3 covers 16 residues. V was shortened by 4 bases and J by 6 bases, with 19 bases between the two germline ends. Germline V lookup: CDR1 MNHGY, CDR2 SAAAGT. CDR3 sequence: CASSFVPLGDGNEQFF. DNA of the CDR3: TGTGCCAGCAGTTTCGTACCCCTAGGGGACGGCAATGAGCAGTTCTTC.

The chain couples TRBV27 to TRBJ2-1, with 11 bases matching TRBD2. V lost 5 bases and J lost 15; bases outside the gene matches: 18. The V gene's germline CDR1 is MNHEY and CDR2 SMNVEV (reference sequence). The CDR3 consists of 16 residues. The CDR3 region is CASSPQLAGESAGLFF. The CDR3 DNA reads TGTGCCAGCAGTCCCCAACTAGCGGGGGAGTCGGCGGGTCTGTTCTTC.

This clonotype has just a few counts. The rearrangement uses TRBV7-2 and TRBJ2-7; TRBD1 is a possible D gene (6 bases). CDR3 length: 15 residues. Germline V gene data show CDR1 as SGHTA and CDR2 as FQGNSA. The V end lost 1 base, the J end lost 3 bases, and 13 bases lay between the germline ends. The CDR3: CASSLVLQGNYEQYF. The CDR3 DNA is TGTGCCAGCAGCTTAGTATTACAGGGCAACTACGAGCAGTACTTC.

The chain recombines TRBV7-9 with TRBJ1-2; D may be TRBD1 (5 bases). The germline V and J ends were trimmed by 5 bases and 8 bases, with 18 bases remaining between them. The germline CDR1 and CDR2 sequences are SEHNR and FQNEAQ (reference sequence). The CDR3 totals 14 residues. The DNA of the CDR3 is TGTGCCAGCAGCATCCGGGGCGACTGGAGGGGCTACACCTTC. Its translation: CASSIRGDWRGYTF.

The genes are TRBV12-3 or TRBV12-4 and TRBJ1-6, with D unclear. The CDR3 contains 16 residues. The V end was cut by 5 bases, the J end by 6 bases, with 17 bases between. The CDR3 nucleotides read TGTGCCAGCAGTGCCTACCGACGGCAGCCTAATTCACCCCTCCACTTT. Protein: CASSAYRRQPNSPLHF.

The rearrangement uses TRBV6-6 and TRBJ1-1; D not certain. The CDR3 is made up of 14 amino acids. The germline V gene has CDR1 MNHNY and CDR2 SVGAGI (reference sequence). Deletions cut 6 bases from V and 0 bases from J, with 11 bases between. The CDR3 protein is CASSREGLNTEAFF. The CDR3 DNA sequence: TGTGCCAGCAGCCGCGAGGGCCTGAACACTGAAGCTTTCTTT.

This clonotype showed up just a few times. The chain joins TRBV29-1 to TRBJ2-7; a possible D gene is TRBD1 (6 bases). Trimming stripped 8 bases from V and 3 bases from J, with 14 bases between. Germline CDR1 and CDR2: SQVTM and ANQGSEA. The CDR3 has 12 residues. The DNA of the CDR3 is TGCAGCTTTGCCCCAGGGGACTACGAGCAGTACTTC. It codes for CSFAPGDYEQYF.

The chain carries TRBV13 and TRBJ2-1; TRBD1 agrees at 12 bases. Germline CDR1 is PRHDT and CDR2 is FYEKMQ (reference sequence). Trimming at V came to 5 bases and at J to 5 bases, leaving 7 bases not matched to a gene. CDR3 length equals 16 residues. CDR3 nucleotide sequence: TGTGCCAGCAGCCCAAAGGGACAGGGGGCCCACAATGAGCAGTTCTTC. Its protein product is CASSPKGQGAHNEQFF.

In this sample, this clonotype turned up a few times. This chain links TRBV6-2 or TRBV6-3 with TRBJ2-1; D ambiguous. The V gene lost 5 bases and the J gene lost 8 bases, with 10 bases spanning the gap. This CDR3 comprises 12 residues. Looked up from germline, CDR1 is MNHEY and CDR2 is SVGEGT. The CDR3 loop reads CASSRSADEQFF. The CDR3 coding sequence is TGTGCCAGCAGTCGATCGGCAGATGAGCAGTTCTTC.

By share of the sample, this clonotype is medium-sized (0.01 to 0.1%). The J gene is TRBJ2-7, the V gene TRBV18; TRBD1 aligns across 8 bases. The CDR3 spans 19 residues. Trimming cost V 2 bases and J 3 bases; bases outside gene matches: 18. Germline V CDR1 and CDR2: KGHSH, LQKENI. CDR3 sequence: CASSPNLEDRASSIYEQYF. The CDR3, as DNA: TGTGCCAGCTCACCAAACCTCGAGGACAGGGCGTCCTCCATCTACGAGCAGTACTTC.

The chain links TRBV7-3 to TRBJ2-1; D call uncertain. V gave up 4 bases and J gave up 3 bases, with 7 bases separating them. Per germline, CDR1 SGHTA and CDR2 FQGTGA. The CDR3 contains 13 residues. CDR3 DNA sequence: TGTGCCAGCAGCTCGACCGTCTACAATGAGCAGTTCTTC. This translates into CASSSTVYNEQFF.

Many counts were recorded for this clonotype. The CDR3 loop reads CASRALEAFF. CDR3 coding DNA: TGTGCCAGCAGAGCCCTTGAAGCTTTCTTT. This rearrangement joins TRBV6-1 to TRBJ1-1, with no clear D. CDR1 is MNHNS and CDR2 is SASEGT in the germline V gene. Trimming removed 6 bases from V and 7 bases from J, with 6 bases in between. CDR3 length: 10 amino acids.

The rearrangement links TRBV6-1 to TRBJ2-2; 8 bases match TRBD1. This CDR3 has 15 residues. V was clipped by 8 bases and J by 5 bases; unmatched bases: 10. In germline, CDR1 is MNHNS, CDR2 SASEGT. CDR3 protein: CASVRTGGGTGELFF. The CDR3 DNA is TGTGCCAGCGTTAGAACAGGGGGAGGAACCGGGGAGCTGTTTTTT.

This clonotype was observed a few times. The J gene is TRBJ2-1, the V gene TRBV15; D may match TRBD1 or TRBD2 (5 bases each). Germline-derived CDR1 and CDR2 are LNHNV and YYDKDF (reference sequence). The CDR3 length is 16 residues. The ends were cut back, 3 bases at V and 4 bases at J, with 16 bases in the middle. CDR3: CATSRIPRGIYNEQFF. CDR3 bases: TGTGCCACCAGCAGGATCCCGAGGGGCATTTACAATGAGCAGTTCTTC.

The gene calls are TRBV27 and TRBJ2-3, with D perhaps matching TRBD1 or TRBD2 (5 bases each). Germline values: CDR1 MNHEY, CDR2 SMNVEV (reference sequence). V was pared by 4 bases and J by 2 bases, with 10 bases between. The CDR3 runs to 14 residues. The CDR3 sequence is CASSYPGLTDTQYF. CDR3 in DNA: TGTGCCAGCAGTTATCCGGGGCTCACAGATACGCAGTATTTT.

The rearrangement links TRBV7-6 to TRBJ2-2; TRBD1 matches 9 bases. The V and J ends lost 2 bases and 4 bases, in that order; junction bases with no gene match: 2. The germline gives CDR1 SGHVS, CDR2 FNYEAQ. CDR3 length: 15 amino acids. The CDR3 DNA reads as TGTGCCAGCAGCTTAACAGGGGGCGGCACCGGGGAGCTGTTTTTT. Translated, it gives CASSLTGGGTGELFF.

This chain connects TRBV7-9 to TRBJ2-7; tentative D call: TRBD2 (5 bases). The V end lost 5 bases, the J end lost 0 bases, and 17 bases lay between the germline ends. CDR1 is SEHNR and CDR2 is FQNEAQ in the germline V gene (reference sequence). There are 16 residues in the CDR3. CDR3 amino acids: CASSPPRLGSSYEQYF. The CDR3 DNA is TGTGCCAGCAGCCCCCCCCGTCTGGGGAGCTCCTACGAGCAGTACTTC.

This clonotype came up a few times. The chain uses TRBV6-1 and TRBJ2-4, with D unresolved. V shed 5 bases and J shed 6 bases, with 5 bases lying between them. The CDR3 consists of 11 residues. The germline V gene encodes CDR1 MNHNS and CDR2 SASEGT. The CDR3 DNA reads as TGTGCCAGCAGTCCTGGAAACATTCAGTACTTC. It translates to CASSPGNIQYF.

Regarding this clonotype: Germline and junction disagree at one end, which may indicate a read error. This chain connects TRBV11-2 to TRBJ2-1; no clear D. The CDR3 sequence is 13 residues long. The germline V gene encodes CDR1 SGHAT and CDR2 FQNNGV. CDR3 region: CASTLGTGDEQFF. DNA of the CDR3: TGTGCCAGCACCTTAGGTACGGGCGATGAGCAGTTCTTC.